This entry lists 24 T cell receptor beta chains sequenced from one sample in a study of cytomegalovirus exposure and HLA in healthy donors. Researchers ran the PCR with 60 Vbeta and 13 Jbeta primers. Data came from immunoSEQ multiplex PCR; TCRdb stores just in-frame clones and leaves some out. The sample consists of about 90,000 clones, 79% of them appearing once. The sequenced sample consisted of PBMCs. Source of these receptors: a man younger than 40 in good health and CMV-seronegative.

V gene TRBV28 combines with J gene TRBJ1-2; maybe TRBD1 (5 bases). CDR3 length: 12 residues. V gave up 2 bases and J gave up 7 bases, with 8 bases separating them. Germline-derived CDR1 and CDR2 are MDHEN and SYDVKM. The CDR3 spells CASSLTGGGYTF. The DNA for the CDR3 is TGTGCCAGCAGTTTAACGGGGGGTGGCTACACCTTC.

The chain links TRBV7-8 to TRBJ1-2; 10 bases map to TRBD1. The junction had 6 bases not matched to a gene; V was cut back by 1 base and J by 7 bases. The germline V gene has CDR1 SGHVS and CDR2 FQNEAQ. This CDR3 has 15 amino acids. The CDR3 is CASSLGDRGLGGYTF. CDR3 DNA: TGTGCCAGCAGCTTAGGGGACAGGGGTCTGGGTGGCTACACCTTC.

This chain connects TRBV5-4 to TRBJ2-5; 9 bases fit TRBD1. V lost 3 bases and J lost 4; bases outside the gene matches: 7. There are 15 residues in the CDR3. Germline values: CDR1 SGHNT, CDR2 YYREEE (reference sequence). CDR3 in amino acids: CASSYDRGNRETQYF. CDR3 coding DNA: TGTGCCAGCAGCTATGACAGGGGGAACAGAGAGACCCAGTACTTC. The full variable domain, in which reference TRBV5-4 and TRBJ2-5 provide the parts outside the CDR3, is ETGVTQSPTHLIKTRGQQVTLRCSSQSGHNTVSWYQQALGQGPQFIFQYYREEENGRGNFPPRFSGLQFPNYSSELNVNALELDDSALYLCASSYDRGNRETQYFGPGTRLLVL.

V is TRBV7-9 and J is TRBJ2-7; tentatively, D is TRBD1 (6 bases). V was pared by 4 bases and J by 3 bases, with 10 bases between. CDR3 size: 13 residues. Germline V gene sequence: CDR1 SEHNR, CDR2 FQNEAQ (reference sequence). CDR3 sequence (DNA): TGTGCCAGCAGCTCTCGGACAGACTACGAGCAGTACTTC. Its translation is CASSSRTDYEQYF.

This chain links TRBV7-8 with TRBJ1-1; possibly TRBD1 for D (5 bases). Germline assignment: CDR1 SGHVS and CDR2 FQNEAQ. V lost 4 bases to trimming and J lost 1 base, with 13 bases between them. The CDR3 is made up of 15 amino acids. CDR3 loop: CASSSPTGPNTEAFF. CDR3 DNA sequence: TGTGCCAGCAGCTCCCCCACAGGACCGAACACTGAAGCTTTCTTT.

CDR3 loop: CAWSLSPGLPRTDTQYF. The DNA for the CDR3 is TGTGCCTGGAGTCTCTCTCCGGGACTCCCCCGAACAGATACGCAGTATTTT. This chain joins TRBV30 and TRBJ2-3; tentatively, D is TRBD2 (6 bases). Germline V gene lookup returns CDR1 GTSNPN and CDR2 SVGIG (reference sequence). CDR3 size: 17 residues. With 2 bases removed from V and 3 bases from J, the gap between germline ends came to 21 bases.

V is TRBV2 and J is TRBJ1-2, with a tentative D call TRBD1 (6 bases). The CDR3 length is 15 residues. From germline, CDR1 is SNHLY and CDR2 FYNNEI. V gave up 6 bases and J gave up 7 bases, with 21 bases separating them. This chain's CDR3 is CASRASGQFSSGYTF. The CDR3 DNA reads TGTGCCAGCAGGGCCTCGGGACAATTCTCGAGTGGCTACACCTTC.

The chain combines TRBV27 with TRBJ1-5; 7 bases line up with TRBD1. Looked up from germline, CDR1 is MNHEY and CDR2 is SMNVEV (reference sequence). Unmatched junction bases numbered 8, after V lost 5 bases and J lost 7 bases. The CDR3 has 14 residues. The CDR3 reads CASSTNRGRQPQHF. DNA of the CDR3: TGTGCCAGCAGTACTAACAGGGGTCGGCAGCCCCAGCATTTT.

This clone was detected only a few times. The chain has TRBV29-1 and TRBJ1-1; D is uncertain. CDR1 and CDR2 (germline): SQVTM, ANQGSEA. This CDR3 is 11 amino acids long. Trimming shortened V by 4 bases and J by 14 bases, and 17 bases separated the two germline ends. The CDR3 sequence: CSVVVFGEGFF. The CDR3 DNA reads TGCAGCGTTGTTGTGTTCGGCGAGGGATTCTTT.

This sequence joins TRBV2 and TRBJ2-7, with 12 bases fitting TRBD1. The germline V gene has CDR1 SNHLY and CDR2 FYNNEI. The V gene end was trimmed by 5 bases and the J gene end by 6 bases; junction bases not matched to a gene: 11. The CDR3 length is 16 residues. The CDR3 protein is CASSRLPGQGAIEQYF. The DNA for the CDR3 is TGTGCCAGCAGTAGATTACCGGGACAGGGGGCCATCGAGCAGTACTTC.

In DNA, the CDR3 is TGCAGCGTTGAAATACAGGGGGAGACCCAGTACTTC. Translated: CSVEIQGETQYF. The rearrangement uses TRBV29-1 and TRBJ2-5, with TRBD1 matching over 7 bases. Trimming at V came to 2 bases and at J to 5 bases, leaving 2 bases not matched to a gene. CDR3 size: 12 residues. CDR1 and CDR2 from the germline V gene are SQVTM and ANQGSEA.

V is TRBV5-6 and J is TRBJ1-1; no reliable D call. Germline CDR1 reads SGHDT; CDR2 reads YYEEEE. V lost 4 bases, J lost 0 bases, and 13 bases lay in between. This CDR3 is 15 amino acids long. CDR3 sequence: CASSPAGRMNTEAFF. In DNA, the CDR3 is TGTGCCAGCAGCCCCGCTGGCAGGATGAACACTGAAGCTTTCTTT.

The V gene is TRBV7-7, the J gene TRBJ2-7; 7 bases map to TRBD1. The CDR3 spans 15 residues. Germline lookup yields CDR1 SSHAT and CDR2 FNYEAQ (reference sequence). J gave up 0 bases and V 1 base, and 3 bases lay outside the gene matches. CDR3 DNA sequence: TGTGCCAGCAGCTTAGAGACAGGGCCCTCCTACGAGCAGTACTTC. Its protein is CASSLETGPSYEQYF.

The chain recombines TRBV6-1 with TRBJ1-1, with D possibly matching TRBD1 (5 bases). Trimming stripped 9 bases from V and 0 bases from J, with 17 bases between. This CDR3 is built from 15 residues. Germline CDR1 MNHNS, CDR2 SASEGT. CDR3 in amino acids: CASLILKGMNTEAFF. Written as DNA, the CDR3 is TGTGCCAGTCTTATCCTGAAGGGGATGAACACTGAAGCTTTCTTT.

The J gene is TRBJ2-1, the V gene TRBV7-9; the match to TRBD2 covers 8 bases. Germline V lookup: CDR1 SEHNR, CDR2 FQNEAQ (reference sequence). The length of the CDR3 is 12 residues. V lost 3 bases and J lost 15; bases outside the gene matches: 7. CDR3 sequence: CASSLGAGARFF. The CDR3 region has the DNA TGTGCCAGCAGCTTGGGAGCGGGGGCCCGGTTCTTC.

The rearrangement links TRBV11-2 to TRBJ2-5; 8 bases are a match to TRBD2. The CDR3 is 14 residues long. The germline gives CDR1 SGHAT, CDR2 FQNNGV. The V and J ends lost 3 bases and 4 bases, in that order; junction bases with no gene match: 4. The CDR3, as DNA: TGTGCCAGCAGCTTTGGGGCGGGGGGAGAGACCCAGTACTTC. It codes for CASSFGAGGETQYF.

The chain employs TRBV10-2 and TRBJ1-1; tentatively, D is TRBD1 (6 bases). The germline V gene has CDR1 WSHSY and CDR2 SAAADI. The CDR3 has 13 amino acids. Trimming removed 7 bases from V and 4 bases from J, with 13 bases in between. The CDR3, as DNA: TGCGCCAGCACCGAGAGGGGGGGCACTGAAGCTTTCTTT. Amino acids: CASTERGGTEAFF.

The chain combines TRBV28 with TRBJ1-1, with D uncertain. The CDR3 consists of 13 residues. Looked up from germline, CDR1 is MDHEN and CDR2 is SYDVKM. V was trimmed by 7 bases and J by 1 base, leaving 10 bases between them. In DNA form, the CDR3 reads TGTGCCAGCAACCGAGTGCCGAACACTGAAGCTTTCTTT. Translation: CASNRVPNTEAFF.

The genes are TRBV9 and TRBJ2-1; TRBD1 might be the D (6 bases). CDR1 is SGDLS, CDR2 YYNGEE, per germline. V lost 3 bases and J 8 bases, leaving 15 bases between the germline ends. This CDR3 comprises 14 residues. The CDR3 DNA sequence: TGTGCCAGCAGCGAGAGGGGGTTGGGCGATGAGCAGTTCTTC. Translated: CASSERGLGDEQFF. The entire variable domain, with the rest obtained from reference TRBV9 and TRBJ2-1, is as follows: DSGVTQTPKHLITATGQRVTLRCSPRSGDLSVYWYQQSLDQGLQFLIQYYNGEERAKGNILERFSAQQFPDLHSELNLSSLELGDSALYFCASSERGLGDEQFFGPGTRLTVL.

The chain recombines TRBV2 with TRBJ1-2; D not resolved. The CDR3 spans 16 residues. The V gene's germline CDR1 is SNHLY and CDR2 FYNNEI. V gave up 4 bases and J gave up 7 bases, with 22 bases separating them. CDR3 in DNA: TGTGCCAGCAGTGGGTTGAATTTTCGTTGGCCTGGTGGCTACACCTTC. This codes for CASSGLNFRWPGGYTF.

The V call is TRBV5-1, the J call TRBJ1-2, with 8 bases lining up with TRBD1. Looked up from germline, CDR1 is SGHRS and CDR2 is YFSETQ. V was pared by 0 bases and J by 4 bases, with 5 bases of the junction left unmatched. The CDR3 consists of 15 residues. The CDR3 DNA follows: TGCGCCAGCAGCTTGGGCAGGGGGCGCACCTATGGCTACACCTTC. Its translation is CASSLGRGRTYGYTF.

This clone was detected once. The rearrangement links TRBV30 to TRBJ1-2, with TRBD1 matching 9 bases. Germline assignment: CDR1 GTSNPN and CDR2 SVGIG (reference sequence). The length of the CDR3 is 14 residues. V shed 4 bases and J 8 bases; nucleotides not matched to a gene: 11. CDR3 in DNA: TGTGCCTGGAATCGAATTGGACAGGGGCAAGGCTACACCTTC. Translated: CAWNRIGQGQGYTF.

V usage is TRBV2 and J usage is TRBJ2-3; 10 bases fit TRBD1. In germline, CDR1 is SNHLY, CDR2 FYNNEI. The CDR3 runs 14 residues. The junction had 2 bases not matched to a gene; V was cut back by 5 bases and J by 3 bases. The chain's CDR3 is CASSWTGGTDTQYF. The CDR3 DNA reads as TGTGCCAGCAGTTGGACAGGGGGGACAGATACGCAGTATTTT.

The chain carries TRBV5-6 and TRBJ2-7; tentative D call: TRBD1 (6 bases). The CDR3 totals 16 residues. V lost 0 bases and J lost 2, with 15 bases in between. The germline V gene encodes CDR1 SGHDT and CDR2 YYEEEE. CDR3 region: CASSLDTGRFTYEQYF. CDR3 in DNA: TGTGCCAGCAGCTTGGACACAGGGCGTTTCACCTACGAGCAGTACTTC.